This TCR beta chain is drawn from a study of blood T cells in healthy people across ages. Study-level results: Long-lived donors exceeded aged donors in naive CD4+ cells and diversity. CMV status of donors was not determined, possibly confounding expanded clonotype changes. Measured against age, TCR beta diversity per million T cells decreased in a roughly linear manner.

To note about this clonotype: Antigen specificity is unknown. The germline gene is not matched at one end of the junction; a read error may be the cause.

CDR1 is SGHTA and CDR2 is FQGTGA in the germline V gene. CDR3 size: 13 residues. Next came a second PCR, run for about 7 to 12 cycles, which used a sample-barcoded 5' primer along with a J-beta primer mix. Each cDNA molecule carried a tag from a template-switch adaptor that contained 12 random nucleotides. TCRdb independently ran MiXCR on the 5' RACE reads; one entry per CDR3 protein. The table has roughly 800,000 distinct CDR3 sequences, 40% to 65% seen once; the top ten hold about 42%. Material for sequencing was blood. This clonotype originated in a man older than 75 in good health. The rearrangement joins TRBV7-3 to TRBJ1-1; D not certain. The CDR3 DNA follows: TGTGCCCGCAGCTTAACCATTAGGAGTGAAGCTTTCTTT. Its translation is CARSLTIRSEAFF.